These 17 T cell receptor beta chains originate from one sample sequenced in a study of immune evolution from preneoplasia to lung adenocarcinoma. Sequencing was performed with immunoSEQ multiplex PCR; in TCRdb, only in-frame clones are kept and a portion is missing. Of about 21,000 clones listed, about 79% were seen once; the top ten hold 5.6%. Sequenced material: FFPE invasive lung adenocarcinoma tissue. Receptors originate from a person aged 55 to 75 with lung adenocarcinoma.

Concerning this clone itself: A junction end diverges from the germline sequence, so it may reflect a read error. Here the CDR3 DNA reads TGTGCCAGCAGCTTATCGCAAACTAGCATTTCCCGTTTT. Translation: CASSLSQTSISRF. This sequence joins TRBV11-2 and TRBJ2-3; maybe TRBD2 (6 bases). The CDR3 runs to 13 residues. Germline CDR1 SGHAT, CDR2 FQNNGV. Together with reference TRBV11-2 and TRBJ2-3, the CDR3 gives the full variable domain: EAGVAQSPRYKIIEKRQSVAFWCNPISGHATLYWYQQILGQGPKLLIQFQNNGVVDDSQLPKDRFSAERLKGVDSTLKIQPAKLEDSAVYLCASSLSQTSISRFGPGTRLTVL.

The chain couples TRBV19 to TRBJ2-2; 7 bases match TRBD1. In germline, CDR1 is LNHDA, CDR2 SQIVND (reference sequence). The CDR3 totals 16 residues. Losses at the gene ends were 7 bases for V and 1 base for J; bases not matched to a gene: 9. The CDR3 loop is CASIDPDRVNTGELFF. The CDR3 nucleotides are TGTGCCAGTATCGACCCAGACAGGGTGAACACCGGGGAGCTGTTTTTT. Variable domain in full (rest from reference TRBV19 and TRBJ2-2): DGGITQSPKYLFRKEGQNVTLSCEQNLNHDAMYWYRQDPGQGLRLIYYSQIVNDFQKGDIAEGYSVSREKKESFPLTVTSAQKNPTAFYLCASIDPDRVNTGELFFGEGSRLTVL.

This chain joins TRBV28 and TRBJ1-1, with a possible D match to TRBD1 (5 bases). The V end lost 5 bases, the J end lost 3 bases, and 13 bases lay between the germline ends. CDR3 size: 14 residues. Per the germline V gene, CDR1 is MDHEN and CDR2 is SYDVKM. This CDR3 is CASSPGGVDTEAFF. DNA of the CDR3: TGTGCCAGCAGTCCCGGGGGGGTGGACACTGAAGCTTTCTTT.

This clone was counted a few times. DNA for the CDR3: TGTGCCACCGCACCCGGGCCCGATCCCCGGGAGACCCAGTACTTC. It codes for CATAPGPDPRETQYF. The genes are TRBV9 and TRBJ2-5, with D uncertain. The CDR3 spans 15 residues. The V and J ends lost 9 bases and 5 bases respectively, with 23 bases between them. Germline V lookup: CDR1 SGDLS, CDR2 YYNGEE. The full variable domain, its missing parts supplied by reference TRBV9 and TRBJ2-5, is DSGVTQTPKHLITATGQRVTLRCSPRSGDLSVYWYQQSLDQGLQFLIQYYNGEERAKGNILERFSAQQFPDLHSELNLSSLELGDSALYFCATAPGPDPRETQYFGPGTRLLVL.

This clone was found once. The CDR3, as DNA: TGTGCCAGCAGTGAAAGGACTAGCGGGAGTCTCTACGAGCAGTACTTC. This sequence encodes CASSERTSGSLYEQYF. The chain combines TRBV2 with TRBJ2-7, with 13 bases fitting TRBD2. J was trimmed by 3 bases and V by 2 bases; bases with no gene match: 4. The CDR3 spans 16 residues. CDR1 SNHLY and CDR2 FYNNEI come from the germline V gene.

This chain uses TRBV9 with TRBJ1-1; no clear D. The germline CDR1 and CDR2 sequences are SGDLS and YYNGEE. Trimming cost V 0 bases and J 5 bases, with 11 bases left between them. The CDR3 loop spans 14 amino acids. In DNA, the CDR3 is TGTGCCAGCAGCGTAGGCCTTGAGGGAACTGAAGCTTTCTTT. It translates to CASSVGLEGTEAFF.

This rearrangement joins TRBV5-1 to TRBJ1-1; D ambiguous. Germline-derived CDR1 and CDR2 are SGHRS and YFSETQ. The CDR3 length is 16 residues. With 0 bases removed from V and 2 bases from J, the gap between germline ends came to 14 bases. The DNA of the CDR3 is TGCGCCAGCAGCTTGGTTTCAGGTGGGCGAAACACTGAAGCTTTCTTT. It specifies CASSLVSGGRNTEAFF.

This chain links TRBV6-5 with TRBJ2-6; no definite D call. Trimming pared 3 bases from V and 2 bases from J, leaving 5 bases between. Looked up from germline, CDR1 is MNHEY and CDR2 is SVGAGI. This CDR3 comprises 14 residues. CDR3 nucleotide sequence: TGTGCCAGCAGTTATCAGCCTGGGGCCAACGTCCTGACTTTC. It encodes CASSYQPGANVLTF.

The rearrangement joins TRBV10-2 to TRBJ1-1; no definite D call. Germline V gives CDR1 WSHSY, CDR2 SAAADI. V was clipped by 7 bases and J by 0 bases, with 9 bases between them. CDR3 size: 13 residues. The CDR3 here is CASTRGMNTEAFF. The CDR3 nucleotides read TGCGCCAGCACCCGAGGGATGAACACTGAAGCTTTCTTT.

This rearrangement joins TRBV18 to TRBJ1-1; D ambiguous. The V gene's germline CDR1 is KGHSH and CDR2 LQKENI. This CDR3 is 13 amino acids long. Deletions cut 3 bases from V and 5 bases from J, with 10 bases between. The CDR3 bases are TGTGCCAGCTCACCCGCGAGGGAAACTGAAGCTTTCTTT. Translated: CASSPARETEAFF.

This chain connects TRBV11-3 to TRBJ2-5, with TRBD2 matching 8 bases. The CDR3 loop spans 14 amino acids. Trimming at V came to 3 bases and at J to 5 bases, leaving 5 bases not matched to a gene. Per germline, CDR1 SGHNT and CDR2 YENEEA. CDR3 coding DNA: TGTGCCAGCAGCTTCGGGAGGGCCAAGGAGACCCAGTACTTC. Protein: CASSFGRAKETQYF.

V gene TRBV30 combines with J gene TRBJ1-4; TRBD1 agrees at 12 bases. The CDR3 is made up of 15 amino acids. V was clipped by 0 bases and J by 10 bases; unmatched bases: 6. The germline V gene has CDR1 GTSNPN and CDR2 SVGIG (reference sequence). CDR3 bases: TGTGCCTGGAGTGTACGGGGGACAGGGGGCGGAAAACTGTTTTTT. It encodes CAWSVRGTGGGKLFF.

The V call is TRBV5-4, the J call TRBJ2-1; D perhaps matches TRBD1 (6 bases). V was cut by 3 bases and J by 5 bases, with 9 bases left in between. The CDR3 contains 13 residues. The germline CDR1 and CDR2 sequences are SGHNT and YYREEE (reference sequence). CDR3 loop: CASSSRTDNEQFF. The CDR3 nucleotides read TGTGCCAGCAGCTCCCGGACAGACAATGAGCAGTTCTTC.

The chain has TRBV7-2 and TRBJ2-7; maybe TRBD2 (5 bases). CDR1 SGHTA and CDR2 FQGNSA come from the germline V gene. V was shortened by 5 bases and J by 5 bases, with 10 bases between the two germline ends. There are 12 residues in the CDR3. CDR3 bases: TGTGCCAGCAGCCCCACCGGGGACGAGCAGTACTTC. Amino acids: CASSPTGDEQYF.

The rearrangement uses TRBV19 and TRBJ2-5; TRBD2 might be the D (6 bases). V was pared by 5 bases and J by 1 base, with 8 bases between. Germline CDR1 reads LNHDA; CDR2 reads SQIVND (reference sequence). This CDR3 is built from 13 residues. The CDR3 DNA reads as TGTGCCAGTAGTTCGGGACTCCAAGAGACCCAGTACTTC. It is translated as CASSSGLQETQYF.

This clone was seen just once. The chain carries TRBV28 and TRBJ1-5, with D perhaps TRBD1 (5 bases). Germline V gene sequence: CDR1 MDHEN, CDR2 SYDVKM. The ends were cut back, 3 bases at V and 5 bases at J, with 11 bases in the middle. The CDR3 consists of 14 residues. The CDR3 DNA is TGTGCCAGCAGTTTGGGGCAGACCTATCAGCCCCAGCATTTT. Amino acid sequence: CASSLGQTYQPQHF. The variable domain in full, completed from reference TRBV28 and TRBJ1-5, reads DVKVTQSSRYLVKRTGEKVFLECVQDMDHENMFWYRQDPGLGLRLIYFSYDVKMKEKGDIPEGYSVSREKKERFSLILESASTNQTSMYLCASSLGQTYQPQHFGDGTRLSIL.

The chain is built from TRBV6-6 and TRBJ1-1, with 9 bases that match TRBD1. The CDR3 length is 15 residues. The ends lost 6 bases at V and 4 bases at J; junction bases unmatched: 9. The V gene's germline CDR1 is MNHNY and CDR2 SVGAGI (reference sequence). CDR3 nucleotide sequence: TGTGCCAGCAGGAACCGGGACAGGGACCTCACTGAAGCTTTCTTT. Translation gives CASRNRDRDLTEAFF.